This is a list of T cell receptor beta chains from one sample in a study of blood T cell repertoires in COVID-19. Here immunoSEQ multiplex PCR was the method, and the copy in TCRdb shows in-frame clones only, minus some. This sample has around 110,000 clones; 82% occur once, and the top ten carry roughly 4.3%. Sequenced sample: peripheral blood. These receptors originate from a woman between 65 and 79 years old with acute or convalescent COVID-19. Each CDR3 is given with its conserved first and last residue. Each record gives: J gene, V gene, D gene, clone size, CDR3 length, CDR3 DNA, CDR3 protein. A D gene is named only where the DNA matches it firmly. A clone size is listed for some rows: how often the clone was seen (once, few, many), or a class if it is expanded.

TRBJ1-2,TRBV25-1,.,few,11,TGTGCCAGCAGTGAATTGGAGGGCTACACCTTC,CASSELEGYTF
TRBJ1-1,TRBV29-1,.,.,12,TGCAGCGTTTCAGACTTGGGGCCTGAAGCTTTCTTT,CSVSDLGPEAFF
TRBJ2-3,TRBV5-1,TRBD1,few,18,TGCGCCAGCAGCTCTTCCCCTTCCGGGACAGGGGGCGCAGATACGCAGTATTTT,CASSSSPSGTGGADTQYF
TRBJ1-5,TRBV19,.,.,14,TGTGCCAGTAGTATTCGGACATTTTATCAGCCCCAGCATTTT,CASSIRTFYQPQHF
TRBJ1-2,TRBV6-5,.,.,12,TGTGCCAGCAGCCCGCCGGTTAGCGGCTACACCTTC,CASSPPVSGYTF
TRBJ1-2,TRBV2,.,.,13,TGTGCCAGCAGTGCAAACAGGGACAATGGCTACACCTTC,CASSANRDNGYTF
TRBJ1-2,TRBV12-3/TRBV12-4,.,.,13,TGTGCCAGCAGTTTCGGGGGGCAGGGTGGCTACACCTTC,CASSFGGQGGYTF
TRBJ2-2,TRBV15,.,once,16,TGTGCCACCAGCAGAGATGGGGCCCTTGGCACCGGGGAGCTGTTTTTT,CATSRDGALGTGELFF
TRBJ1-1,TRBV29-1,TRBD1,once,14,TGCAGCGTCCAAGGGACAGGGTCATTCGCTGAAGCTTTCTTT,CSVQGTGSFAEAFF
TRBJ1-2,TRBV11-3,TRBD1,.,14,TGTGCCAGCAGCACAACACAGGGGAACTATGGCTACACCTTC,CASSTTQGNYGYTF
TRBJ2-2,TRBV25-1,TRBD1,once,16,TGTGCCAGCAGTTCCGAGGGACAGGGAAAAACCGGGGAGCTGTTTTTT,CASSSEGQGKTGELFF
TRBJ1-1,TRBV3-1/TRBV3-2,.,.,14,TGTGCCAGCAGCGTGGGACATTCGAACACTGAAGCTTTCTTT,CASSVGHSNTEAFF
TRBJ2-2,TRBV5-1,TRBD2,.,16,TGCGCCAGCAGAGCTACGGGACTAGCTAACACCGGGGAGCTGTTTTTT,CASRATGLANTGELFF
TRBJ2-7,TRBV28,.,.,15,TGTGCCACCCAAAAGGGCGGTCAGGGCTCCTACGAGCAGTACTTC,CATQKGGQGSYEQYF
TRBJ1-5,TRBV18,.,.,16,TGTGCCAGCTCACCAGGACAGTTATATAGCAATCAGCCCCAGCATTTT,CASSPGQLYSNQPQHF
TRBJ1-1,TRBV5-1,.,few,15,TGCGCCAGCAGCTTGGAGGGGCGCATGAACACTGAAGCTTTCTTT,CASSLEGRMNTEAFF
TRBJ1-3,TRBV3-1/TRBV3-2,TRBD1,.,17,TGTGCCAGCAGCCAGGGCGGCGCAGGGGGCATTGGAAACACCATATATTTT,CASSQGGAGGIGNTIYF
TRBJ2-3,TRBV30,TRBD1,once,11,TGTGCCTGCTCTCTCGGACAGGGTCAGTATTTT,CACSLGQGQYF
TRBJ1-2,TRBV4-3,.,.,15,TGCGCCAGCAGCCTGGGGACACCGTCTAACTATGGCTACACCTTC,CASSLGTPSNYGYTF
TRBJ1-2,TRBV7-9,TRBD1,few,15,TGTGCCAGCAGCTTACCGGGACAGGGGGCAAATGGCTACACCTTC,CASSLPGQGANGYTF
TRBJ1-1,TRBV7-2,.,.,13,TGTGCCAGCAGCTTCGGTCTCGCCTTTGAAGCTTTCTTT,CASSFGLAFEAFF
TRBJ1-3,TRBV10-3,TRBD1,.,13,TGTGCCATCAGGGACAGGTCTGGAAACACCATATATTTT,CAIRDRSGNTIYF
TRBJ2-7,TRBV5-1,.,once,13,TGCGCCAGCAGCCAAAGGCAGGGATACGAGCAGTACTTC,CASSQRQGYEQYF
TRBJ1-2,TRBV6-6,TRBD1,.,13,TGTGCCAGCAAGGGGACAGGGTCATATGGCTACACCTTC,CASKGTGSYGYTF
TRBJ2-1,TRBV7-2,.,.,14,TGTGCCAGCAGAATAGCCGTGTCTTACAATGAGCAGTTCTTC,CASRIAVSYNEQFF
TRBJ2-3,TRBV7-2,TRBD2,.,15,TGTGCCAGCAGCTTTCCTAGCGGGGGGGCGGATACGCAGTATTTT,CASSFPSGGADTQYF
TRBJ2-1,TRBV30,TRBD2,.,15,TGTGCCTGGAGTGAAGTCCTAGCGGGGGGGAATGAGCAGTTCTTC,CAWSEVLAGGNEQFF
TRBJ1-4,TRBV29-1,.,.,11,TGCAGCGTTGCGACTAATGAAAAACTGTTTTTT,CSVATNEKLFF
TRBJ2-3,TRBV29-1,.,.,13,TGCAGCGTTGAAACTTCTAGCACAGATACGCAGTATTTT,CSVETSSTDTQYF
TRBJ1-3,TRBV7-7,TRBD1,.,18,TGTGCCAGCAGCTTAAGTCCTCCTGACAGGGGGCTTGGAAACACCATATATTTT,CASSLSPPDRGLGNTIYF
TRBJ1-2,TRBV18,.,few,12,TGTGCCAGCTCACCACCGCAGTATGGCTACACCTTC,CASSPPQYGYTF
TRBJ1-2,TRBV6-2/TRBV6-3,TRBD1,.,17,TGTGCCAGCAGTTACGAACCCAACAGGGGGTACAACTATGGCTACACCTTC,CASSYEPNRGYNYGYTF
TRBJ1-1,TRBV7-6,.,few,15,TGTGCCAGCCGGCCCCCGACAGGAGCGAACACTGAAGCTTTCTTT,CASRPPTGANTEAFF
TRBJ2-3,TRBV6-6,.,.,14,TGTGCCAGCAGCTCAGAAACAGGCCCAGATACGCAGTATTTT,CASSSETGPDTQYF
TRBJ1-4,TRBV18,.,few,14,TGTGCCAGCTCACCAGGAGCAACTAATGAAAAACTGTTTTTT,CASSPGATNEKLFF
TRBJ2-2,TRBV2,TRBD2,.,15,TGTGCCAGCAGCGAAACCAGCGGGGGAACCGGGGAGCTGTTTTTT,CASSETSGGTGELFF
TRBJ1-1,TRBV19,.,.,14,TGTGCCAGTAGTCCCGGACAGACGAACACTGAAGCTTTCTTT,CASSPGQTNTEAFF
TRBJ1-1,TRBV19,.,once,11,TGTGCCAGTAGTCTTCTCGCTGAAGCTTTCTTT,CASSLLAEAFF
TRBJ2-7,TRBV7-2,TRBD1,.,16,TGTGCCAGCAGCTTAGTTGGCCAGGGGGTCTCCTACGAGCAGTACTTC,CASSLVGQGVSYEQYF
TRBJ2-5,TRBV4-3,.,.,20,TGCGCCAGCAGCCAACGACCTTTTCAGGGAAGCCCCTTGGGTGAAGAGACCCAGTACTTC,CASSQRPFQGSPLGEETQYF
TRBJ2-2,TRBV25-1,TRBD1,.,14,TGTGCCAGCAGTCCCCAGGGGGTAACCGGGGAGCTGTTTTTT,CASSPQGVTGELFF
TRBJ2-5,TRBV5-1,TRBD2,.,16,TGCGCCAGCAGCTTTAGCGGGGGGGCCCTTTCGGAGACCCAGTACTTC,CASSFSGGALSETQYF
TRBJ1-5,TRBV20-1,.,.,13,TGCAGTGCTAGTACAGGGCCCAATCAGCCCCAGCATTTT,CSASTGPNQPQHF
TRBJ1-2,TRBV7-8,.,.,17,TGTGCCAGCAGCTCCACCCCCCTAGGGGCCCGGGACTATGGCTACACCTTC,CASSSTPLGARDYGYTF
TRBJ2-7,TRBV5-1,TRBD1,.,14,TGCGCCAGCAGCTCGGGACAGGTGTCCTACGAGCAGTACTTC,CASSSGQVSYEQYF
TRBJ1-1,TRBV18,.,.,16,TGTGCCAGCTCACCATCAACAGCCGGTATGAACACTGAAGCTTTCTTT,CASSPSTAGMNTEAFF
TRBJ2-5,TRBV6-5,.,.,11,TGTGCCAGCAGCCCAGGTGGAATCCAGTACTTC,CASSPGGIQYF
TRBJ2-7,TRBV7-9,TRBD1,.,14,TGTGCCAGCAGCCCCCAAGGACAGGGCGACGAGCAGTACTTC,CASSPQGQGDEQYF
TRBJ1-4,TRBV19,.,.,17,TGTGCCAGTAGTACCCCCGGGTGGGGACACCCGAATGAAAAACTGTTTTTT,CASSTPGWGHPNEKLFF
TRBJ1-1,TRBV4-1,TRBD1,.,14,TGCGCCAGCAGCCAAGATGGTTGGGACAGGGCAGCTTTCTTT,CASSQDGWDRAAFF
TRBJ2-7,TRBV7-9,TRBD1,.,13,TGTGCCAGCAGCCCGGGACAGGGGTACGAGCAGTACTTC,CASSPGQGYEQYF
TRBJ1-2,TRBV5-1,.,.,18,TGCGCCAGCGCAACGACTACGCCGGACCAAGCGTCTAACTATGGCTACACCTTC,CASATTTPDQASNYGYTF
TRBJ1-1,TRBV5-1,.,.,14,TGCGCCAGCAGCTTACAGGCCGCGAACACTGAAGCTTTCTTT,CASSLQAANTEAFF
TRBJ1-5,TRBV6-5,.,.,15,TGTGCCAGCAGTTCAGGGGACCATAGCAATCAGCCCCAGCATTTT,CASSSGDHSNQPQHF
TRBJ1-1,TRBV3-1/TRBV3-2,TRBD1,.,14,TGTGCCAGCAGCCTGACAGGGGCGAGAACTGAAGCTTTCTTT,CASSLTGARTEAFF
TRBJ2-1,TRBV5-6,.,.,15,TGTGCCAGCAGCCCGAAGCGGACCAACTACAATGAGCAGTTCTTC,CASSPKRTNYNEQFF
TRBJ1-2,TRBV6-5,.,.,14,TGTGCCAGCAGTCCCTCATGGGCAGCCTATGGCTACACCTTC,CASSPSWAAYGYTF
TRBJ1-2,TRBV5-6,.,.,14,TGTGCCAGCAGCCCGGGGAACAGTAGGTATGGCTACACCTTC,CASSPGNSRYGYTF
TRBJ1-5,TRBV18,.,.,14,TGTGCCAGCTCACTGGGTTCGGGGAATCAGCCCCAGCATTTT,CASSLGSGNQPQHF
TRBJ2-1,TRBV24-1,TRBD2,.,14,TGTGCCACCAGTGATAGCGGGGCGTACAATGAGCAGTTCTTC,CATSDSGAYNEQFF